These T cell receptor beta chains were read from a single sample in a study of T cell responses to AZD1222 COVID-19 vaccine. TCRdb's table, derived via immunoSEQ multiplex PCR, lists solely in-frame clones and lacks some. The sample has about 160,000 clones, roughly 94% seen once. The sequenced sample was peripheral blood, obtained 28 days after the second AZD1222 dose. These receptors came from an adult who received the AZD1222 COVID-19 vaccine. The CDR3 runs from the conserved cysteine through the conserved F or W. A D gene is named only where the DNA matches it firmly. Expanded clones are given a class, and other clones once, few, many or no size at all.

size | J | D | V | DNA | CDR3
- | TRBJ1-1 | - | TRBV15 | TGTGCCACCAGCAGAGCGGGGGACACTGAAGCTTTCTTT | CATSRAGDTEAFF
- | TRBJ1-3 | - | TRBV3-1/TRBV3-2 | TGTGGGGAAGTCAGTGGAAACACCATATATTTT | CGEVSGNTIYF
- | TRBJ2-5 | TRBD2 | TRBV6-5 | TGTGCCAGCAGTTACTGGACCGGGACTACAGGCGAGACCCAGTACTTC | CASSYWTGTTGETQYF
once | TRBJ1-6 | - | TRBV19 | TGTGCCAGTAGCCCAGATTCACCCCTCCACTTT | CASSPDSPLHF
once | TRBJ1-5 | - | TRBV28 | TGTGCCAGCAGTTTTGGTGGAAATATCAATCAGCCCCAGCATTTT | CASSFGGNINQPQHF
- | TRBJ2-7 | TRBD2 | TRBV7-8 | TGTGCCAGCAGCTCCCGGACTAGCCAGGCCTACGAGCAGTACTTC | CASSSRTSQAYEQYF
- | TRBJ1-5 | - | TRBV18 | TGTGCCAGCTCCCCCAGACAGGAGGCCCAGCCCCAGCATTTT | CASSPRQEAQPQHF
- | TRBJ1-2 | - | TRBV4-1 | TGCGCCAGCAGCCAAGATCCCCGGCGGAACTATGGCTACACCTTC | CASSQDPRRNYGYTF
- | TRBJ2-7 | TRBD2 | TRBV6-1 | TGTGCCAGCAGTGAGGGAGGGTTCGCCTACGAGCAGTACTTC | CASSEGGFAYEQYF
- | TRBJ1-6 | - | TRBV7-9 | TGTGCCAGCAGCCGATCCGGGGATATGTATAATTCACCCCTCCACTTT | CASSRSGDMYNSPLHF